The sequence of this TCR beta chain was determined in a study of blood T cell repertoires in COVID-19. Clones were sequenced by immunoSEQ multiplex PCR, and TCRdb holds only the in-frame ones, with some missing. The sample consists of 150,000 to 200,000 clones, roughly 79% of them appearing once. The CDR3 spans 13 residues. V lost 3 bases and J 7 bases, leaving 12 bases between the germline ends. CDR1 and CDR2 from the germline V gene are KGHSH and LQKENI. The sequencing sample was made of peripheral blood. The chain couples TRBV18 to TRBJ2-5, with D maybe TRBD1 (5 bases). This TCR derives from a woman over 75 with COVID-19, enrolled during active disease. CDR3 coding DNA: TGTGCCAGCTCACCGGAGCTCCAGGGGACCCAGTACTTC. This codes for CASSPELQGTQYF.